Below, 29 T cell receptor beta chains from the same sample are listed, as sequenced in a study of cytomegalovirus exposure and HLA in healthy donors. 13 Jbeta primers and 60 Vbeta primers were used for the PCR. Only in-frame clones appear in the TCRdb table, and some are missing; sequencing was by immunoSEQ multiplex PCR. The sample records roughly 80,000 clones, approximately 65% being singletons. Sequencing was done on a sample of PBMCs. These receptors originate from a male donor in good health and CMV-seropositive.

This chain joins TRBV19 and TRBJ2-5; 12 nucleotides agree with TRBD2. Looked up from germline, CDR1 is LNHDA and CDR2 is SQIVND (reference sequence). V shed 5 bases and J 3 bases; nucleotides not matched to a gene: 13. The CDR3 runs to 18 residues. CDR3 sequence: CASSPNPRTSGNKETQYF. The DNA for the CDR3 is TGTGCCAGTAGTCCAAACCCTCGGACTAGCGGGAACAAAGAGACCCAGTACTTC. The full variable domain, completed using reference TRBV19 and TRBJ2-5, is DGGITQSPKYLFRKEGQNVTLSCEQNLNHDAMYWYRQDPGQGLRLIYYSQIVNDFQKGDIAEGYSVSREKKESFPLTVTSAQKNPTAFYLCASSPNPRTSGNKETQYFGPGTRLLVL.

The chain uses TRBV28 and TRBJ2-1; the D gene is possibly TRBD2 (7 bases). CDR1 MDHEN and CDR2 SYDVKM come from the germline V gene. The CDR3 contains 14 residues. The V and J ends lost 6 bases and 0 bases respectively, with 9 bases between them. CDR3 in amino acids: CASRGGGSYNEQFF. CDR3 DNA sequence: TGTGCCAGCAGAGGGGGGGGCTCCTACAATGAGCAGTTCTTC.

This clone occurred a few times. The chain uses TRBV7-8 and TRBJ2-5, with no clear D. The CDR3 runs to 13 residues. Trimming left V 5 bases short and J 5 bases short, with 12 bases between. CDR1 and CDR2 (germline): SGHVS, FQNEAQ. CDR3 region: CASSPPSQETQYF. The CDR3 nucleotides are TGTGCCAGCAGCCCCCCTAGTCAGGAGACCCAGTACTTC.

This clone was detected only a few times. V gene TRBV7-9 combines with J gene TRBJ2-1; 8 bases agree with TRBD2. Germline-derived CDR1 and CDR2 are SEHNR and FQNEAQ (reference sequence). The CDR3 covers 15 residues. Trimming removed 5 bases from V and 1 base from J; junction bases left unmatched: 4. CDR3 region: CASSPLAGSYNEQFF. The CDR3, as DNA: TGTGCCAGCAGCCCCTTAGCGGGATCCTACAATGAGCAGTTCTTC.

This clone showed up just a few times. The rearrangement uses TRBV11-3 and TRBJ2-6; D is possibly TRBD2 (5 bases). Germline-derived CDR1 and CDR2 are SGHNT and YENEEA. This CDR3 has 16 amino acids. V gave up 8 bases and J gave up 0 bases, with 14 bases separating them. CDR3 DNA: TGTGCCAGCGGAGGACGTACAAGCTCTGGGGCCAACGTCCTGACTTTC. Its translation: CASGGRTSSGANVLTF.

V and J are TRBV18 and TRBJ1-1; TRBD1 is a possible D gene (6 bases). Germline values: CDR1 KGHSH, CDR2 LQKENI. Trimming took off 2 bases at V and 0 bases at J, with 16 bases between the two ends. The CDR3 totals 17 residues. The CDR3 DNA sequence: TGTGCCAGCTCACCAACGGGGGGCAACGTCATGAACACTGAAGCTTTCTTT. Translating it yields CASSPTGGNVMNTEAFF.

In this sample, this clone turned up once. The chain joins TRBV6-4 to TRBJ2-4, with a tentative D call TRBD2 (7 bases). V shed 0 bases and J shed 6 bases, with 15 bases lying between them. CDR1 is MRHNA and CDR2 is SNTAGT in the germline V gene. The CDR3 is 16 amino acids. CDR3 in amino acids: CASSDSRRGGINIQYF. CDR3 DNA sequence: TGTGCCAGCAGTGACTCTCGGAGGGGGGGTATAAACATTCAGTACTTC.

V gene TRBV19 combines with J gene TRBJ1-5, with 9 bases fitting TRBD1. V lost 9 bases to trimming and J lost 2 bases; unmatched junction nucleotides: 5. The CDR3 extends over 14 amino acids. Per germline, CDR1 LNHDA and CDR2 SQIVND (reference sequence). The chain's CDR3 is CASSQGAGNQPQHF. DNA for the CDR3: TGTGCCAGCTCACAGGGGGCGGGCAATCAGCCCCAGCATTTT.

The V gene is TRBV2, the J gene TRBJ1-6; tentative D call: TRBD1 (5 bases). This CDR3 has 16 amino acids. V was pared by 5 bases and J by 0 bases, with 11 bases between. The germline V gene has CDR1 SNHLY and CDR2 FYNNEI. CDR3 protein: CASSQDTGSYNSPLHF. The DNA for the CDR3 is TGTGCCAGCAGTCAGGACACCGGCTCCTATAATTCACCCCTCCACTTT.

This clone was recorded once. This chain links TRBV10-3 with TRBJ1-5; 10 nucleotides match TRBD1. CDR1 and CDR2 from the germline V gene are ENHRY and SYGVKD. The CDR3 has 13 residues. The J segment lost 4 bases and the V segment lost 8 bases, leaving 2 bases of the junction unmatched. This CDR3 is CAIGQGVNQPQHF. DNA for the CDR3: TGTGCCATCGGACAGGGGGTAAATCAGCCCCAGCATTTT.

This clone appeared a single time. The chain recombines TRBV19 with TRBJ1-5; 10 nucleotides agree with TRBD1. This CDR3 is 18 amino acids long. The trim removed 6 bases at V and 0 bases at J, leaving 11 bases unmatched. In germline, CDR1 is LNHDA, CDR2 SQIVND (reference sequence). CDR3 amino acids: CASSRQGAALYSNQPQHF. The CDR3 nucleotides are TGTGCCAGTAGCCGACAGGGGGCGGCCCTTTATAGCAATCAGCCCCAGCATTTT.

This chain links TRBV27 with TRBJ2-1; 7 bases fit TRBD2. The CDR3 spans 17 residues. The germline gives CDR1 MNHEY, CDR2 SMNVEV (reference sequence). The J segment lost 4 bases and the V segment lost 5 bases, leaving 14 bases of the junction unmatched. CDR3 bases: TGTGCCAGCAGTCCGATAGGACTAGGCGGAGAGTACAATGAGCAGTTCTTC. Translating gives CASSPIGLGGEYNEQFF.

V gene TRBV7-9 combines with J gene TRBJ2-7; no firm D call. This CDR3 has 11 amino acids. Germline values: CDR1 SEHNR, CDR2 FQNEAQ (reference sequence). The V and J ends lost 5 bases and 9 bases respectively, with 11 bases between them. In nucleotides, the CDR3 is TGTGCCAGCAGCCCTGACTTAATGCAGTACTTC. Protein sequence: CASSPDLMQYF.

This chain links TRBV9 with TRBJ2-1, with 8 bases lining up with TRBD1. V shed 4 bases and J 4 bases; nucleotides not matched to a gene: 13. The CDR3 loop spans 17 amino acids. CDR1 is SGDLS and CDR2 is YYNGEE in the germline V gene. The CDR3 DNA is TGTGCCAGCAGCACGCTACTTTCGGACAGGGAGTACAATGAGCAGTTCTTC. This sequence encodes CASSTLLSDREYNEQFF.

In DNA form, the CDR3 reads TGTGCCTGGCGGCGGGGGGGGACAGGGGAGGGCGAGCAGTACTTC. Residues: CAWRRGGTGEGEQYF. The chain recombines TRBV30 with TRBJ2-7; possible D gene TRBD1, 10 bases. Germline CDR1 and CDR2: GTSNPN and SVGIG (reference sequence). This CDR3 comprises 15 residues. V dropped 5 bases and J dropped 6 bases, with 23 bases sitting between them.

DNA for the CDR3: TGTGCCAGCAGCCTTGACAGGGGAAAAGGGGAAAAACTGTTTTTT. Its protein product is CASSLDRGKGEKLFF. The chain recombines TRBV5-4 with TRBJ1-4, with 8 bases matching TRBD1. V trimming: 4 bases; J trimming: 8 bases; junction bases outside the gene matches: 10. Germline V gene lookup returns CDR1 SGHNT and CDR2 YYREEE (reference sequence). The CDR3 runs 15 residues. The variable domain in full, with the rest retrieved from reference TRBV5-4 and TRBJ1-4, is ETGVTQSPTHLIKTRGQQVTLRCSSQSGHNTVSWYQQALGQGPQFIFQYYREEENGRGNFPPRFSGLQFPNYSSELNVNALELDDSALYLCASSLDRGKGEKLFFGSGTQLSVL.

The chain employs TRBV6-1 and TRBJ1-1, with TRBD1 as a possible D gene (5 bases). Deletions cut 1 base from V and 2 bases from J, with 17 bases between. CDR1 is MNHNS and CDR2 is SASEGT in the germline V gene. CDR3 length: 17 residues. This chain's CDR3 is CASSEGTPRLLNTEAFF. DNA of the CDR3: TGTGCCAGCAGTGAAGGGACACCCAGGCTACTAAACACTGAAGCTTTCTTT.

The chain carries TRBV5-4 and TRBJ1-6, with 9 bases matching TRBD1. V was clipped by 3 bases and J by 6 bases; unmatched bases: 4. The CDR3 totals 15 residues. In germline, CDR1 is SGHNT, CDR2 YYREEE (reference sequence). This CDR3 is CASSSQDRGNSPLHF. The CDR3 DNA reads as TGTGCCAGCAGCTCCCAGGACAGGGGTAATTCACCCCTCCACTTT. The complete variable domain, with remaining parts taken from reference TRBV5-4 and TRBJ1-6, reads ETGVTQSPTHLIKTRGQQVTLRCSSQSGHNTVSWYQQALGQGPQFIFQYYREEENGRGNFPPRFSGLQFPNYSSELNVNALELDDSALYLCASSSQDRGNSPLHFGNGTRLTVT.

The V call is TRBV5-4, the J call TRBJ2-5, with a weak D call TRBD2 (5 bases). Trimming left V 2 bases short and J 0 bases short, with 14 bases between. This CDR3 is built from 16 residues. Germline CDR1 SGHNT, CDR2 YYREEE (reference sequence). The CDR3 is CASSLKTRGNQETQYF. CDR3 coding DNA: TGTGCCAGCAGCTTAAAAACCCGGGGAAACCAAGAGACCCAGTACTTC.

The chain has TRBV7-2 and TRBJ2-1; tentatively, D is TRBD1 (7 bases). The CDR3 is 15 amino acids. Germline assignment: CDR1 SGHTA and CDR2 FQGNSA. With 3 bases removed from V and 5 bases from J, the gap between germline ends came to 14 bases. The CDR3 nucleotides are TGTGCCAGCAGCTTTAAACAGGGGAGGAACAATGAGCAGTTCTTC. The encoded protein is CASSFKQGRNNEQFF.

J is TRBJ2-1 and V is TRBV7-9; 7 bases are shared with TRBD2. This CDR3 contains 14 residues. Germline V gene lookup returns CDR1 SEHNR and CDR2 FQNEAQ (reference sequence). With 5 bases clipped from V and 3 bases from J, the junction kept 4 bases outside the gene matches. CDR3 amino acids: CASSPWTSYNEQFF. CDR3 coding DNA: TGTGCCAGCAGCCCCTGGACTAGCTACAATGAGCAGTTCTTC.

CDR3 in DNA: TGTGCCAGCAGTTTAGCAGGGTCCTATGGCTACACCTTC. Protein: CASSLAGSYGYTF. The rearrangement links TRBV27 to TRBJ1-2; weak D call: TRBD1 (5 bases). Trimming cost V 2 bases and J 4 bases, with 8 bases left between them. CDR3 size: 13 residues. Germline V gene sequence: CDR1 MNHEY, CDR2 SMNVEV (reference sequence).

The CDR3 loop is CASNEGQGCGYTF. The CDR3 bases are TGCGCCAGCAACGAGGGACAGGGCTGTGGCTACACCTTC. The chain uses TRBV5-1 and TRBJ1-2, with 9 bases that match TRBD1. V was clipped by 6 bases and J by 7 bases; unmatched bases: 7. CDR1 and CDR2 (germline): SGHRS, YFSETQ. The CDR3 loop spans 13 amino acids.

In its sample, this clone was seen a few times. This rearrangement joins TRBV13 to TRBJ2-3; 10 bases agree with TRBD1. J was trimmed by 0 bases and V by 1 base; bases with no gene match: 13. This CDR3 has 20 amino acids. CDR1 is PRHDT and CDR2 is FYEKMQ in the germline V gene (reference sequence). For the CDR3, the DNA is TGTGCCAGCAGCTTAGAGGGGACAGGGGCGGCGAAGACTAGCACAGATACGCAGTATTTT. Protein sequence: CASSLEGTGAAKTSTDTQYF.

J is TRBJ1-4 and V is TRBV28; D gene uncertain. CDR3 size: 12 residues. Germline CDR1 and CDR2: MDHEN and SYDVKM. V gave up 7 bases and J gave up 7 bases, with 10 bases separating them. This CDR3 is CASKEVGEKLFF. CDR3 DNA sequence: TGTGCCAGCAAGGAGGTGGGTGAAAAACTGTTTTTT.

The chain carries TRBV19 and TRBJ2-1; the match to TRBD2 covers 8 bases. J gave up 7 bases and V 6 bases, and 11 bases lay outside the gene matches. The CDR3 has 15 amino acids. Germline values: CDR1 LNHDA, CDR2 SQIVND (reference sequence). The DNA of the CDR3 is TGTGCCAGTAGCAAATTACTAGCGGAGGGGAATGAGCAGTTCTTC. As protein: CASSKLLAEGNEQFF.

The chain joins TRBV7-9 to TRBJ2-1; 11 bases are a match to TRBD2. The V gene end was trimmed by 3 bases and the J gene end by 6 bases; junction bases not matched to a gene: 10. There are 17 residues in the CDR3. Germline CDR1 SEHNR, CDR2 FQNEAQ (reference sequence). In DNA, the CDR3 is TGTGCCAGCAGCTTTCGCACTAGCGGGAGAGAGGCCAATGAGCAGTTCTTC. Translating it yields CASSFRTSGREANEQFF.

V gene TRBV18 combines with J gene TRBJ1-3; 7 nucleotides line up with TRBD1. The CDR3 loop spans 15 amino acids. Trimming removed 3 bases from V and 0 bases from J; junction bases left unmatched: 2. Germline CDR1 KGHSH, CDR2 LQKENI. The CDR3 nucleotides read TGTGCCAGCTCACCGACAGGGTCCTCTGGAAACACCATATATTTT. Its translation is CASSPTGSSGNTIYF.

The chain has TRBV28 and TRBJ1-5; no reliable D call. The CDR3 runs 16 residues. Trimming removed 3 bases from V and 1 base from J, with 13 bases in between. The germline CDR1 and CDR2 sequences are MDHEN and SYDVKM. The CDR3, as DNA: TGTGCCAGCAGTTTTCGGGCGGGGAGGAGCAATCAGCCCCAGCATTTT. It translates to CASSFRAGRSNQPQHF.